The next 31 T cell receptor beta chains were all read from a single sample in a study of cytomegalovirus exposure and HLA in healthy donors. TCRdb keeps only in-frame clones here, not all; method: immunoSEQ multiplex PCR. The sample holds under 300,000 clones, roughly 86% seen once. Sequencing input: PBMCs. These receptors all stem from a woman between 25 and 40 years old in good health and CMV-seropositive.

DNA for the CDR3: TGTGCCTGGCAGACAGGGCCAACCGGGGAGCTGTTTTTT. This codes for CAWQTGPTGELFF. J is TRBJ2-2 and V is TRBV30; 7 bases agree with TRBD1. V shed 5 bases and J 5 bases; nucleotides not matched to a gene: 5. Germline-derived CDR1 and CDR2 are GTSNPN and SVGIG (reference sequence). This CDR3 comprises 13 residues.

The CDR3 DNA is TGTGCCAGCAGTTCCTTAACAGTAAGCAATCAGCCCCAGCATTTT. Translating gives CASSSLTVSNQPQHF. The chain uses TRBV28 and TRBJ1-5; D is uncertain. Germline lookup yields CDR1 MDHEN and CDR2 SYDVKM. Trimming left V 4 bases short and J 1 base short, with 11 bases between. This CDR3 region has 15 residues.

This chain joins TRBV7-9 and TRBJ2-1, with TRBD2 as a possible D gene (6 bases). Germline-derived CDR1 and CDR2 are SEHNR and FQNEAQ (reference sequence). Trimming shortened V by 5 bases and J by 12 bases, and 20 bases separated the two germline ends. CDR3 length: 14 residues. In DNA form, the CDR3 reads TGTGCCAGCAGCCCGGTGGACTATCTCTCGCGGCAGTTCTTC. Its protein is CASSPVDYLSRQFF.

The CDR3 nucleotides read TGTGCCAGCATCCAGGACAGGGGTGGTTTTGGGCAGTTCTTC. Its translation is CASIQDRGGFGQFF. V gene TRBV7-2 combines with J gene TRBJ2-1, with 9 nucleotides matching TRBD1. The CDR3 has 14 amino acids. V was clipped by 7 bases and J by 12 bases; unmatched bases: 13. Germline CDR1 reads SGHTA; CDR2 reads FQGNSA.

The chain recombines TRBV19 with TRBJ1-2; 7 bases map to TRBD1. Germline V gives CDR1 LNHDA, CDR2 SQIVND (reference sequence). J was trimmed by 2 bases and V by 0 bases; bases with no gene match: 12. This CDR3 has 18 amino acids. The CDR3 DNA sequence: TGTGCCAGTAGTATAGATCACAGCTCGGGACAGAACAACTATGGCTACACCTTC. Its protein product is CASSIDHSSGQNNYGYTF.

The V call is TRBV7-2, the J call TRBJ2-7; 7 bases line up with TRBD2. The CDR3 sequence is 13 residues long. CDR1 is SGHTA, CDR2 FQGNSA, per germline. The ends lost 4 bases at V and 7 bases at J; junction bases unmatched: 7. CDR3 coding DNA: TGTGCCAGCAGCTCTCAGACTAGCTTTGAGCAGTACTTC. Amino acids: CASSSQTSFEQYF.

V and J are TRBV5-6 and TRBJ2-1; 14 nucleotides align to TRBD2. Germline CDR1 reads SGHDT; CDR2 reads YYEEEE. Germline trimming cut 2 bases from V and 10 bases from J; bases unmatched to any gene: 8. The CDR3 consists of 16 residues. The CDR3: CASSLRGTSGSREQFF. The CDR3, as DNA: TGTGCCAGCAGCTTACGGGGGACTAGCGGGAGTCGGGAGCAGTTCTTC.

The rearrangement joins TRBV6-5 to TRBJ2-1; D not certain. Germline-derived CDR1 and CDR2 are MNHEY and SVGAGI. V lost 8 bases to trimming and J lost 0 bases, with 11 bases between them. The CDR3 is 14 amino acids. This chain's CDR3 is CASRSESSYNEQFF. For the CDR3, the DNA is TGTGCCAGCCGCAGCGAGAGCTCCTACAATGAGCAGTTCTTC.

Written as DNA, the CDR3 is TGTGCCAGCAGCACCGTGGGCTTATTCCAGCCCCAGCATTTT. It specifies CASSTVGLFQPQHF. The gene calls are TRBV28 and TRBJ1-5, with D unclear. The CDR3 covers 14 residues. The germline V gene encodes CDR1 MDHEN and CDR2 SYDVKM. V was trimmed by 6 bases and J by 7 bases, leaving 16 bases between them.

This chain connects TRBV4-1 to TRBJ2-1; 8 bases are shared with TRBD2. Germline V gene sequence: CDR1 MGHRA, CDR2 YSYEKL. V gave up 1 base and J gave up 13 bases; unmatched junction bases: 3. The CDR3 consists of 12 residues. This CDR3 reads CASSQAGGEQFF. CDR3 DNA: TGCGCCAGCAGCCAAGCGGGAGGGGAACAGTTCTTC.

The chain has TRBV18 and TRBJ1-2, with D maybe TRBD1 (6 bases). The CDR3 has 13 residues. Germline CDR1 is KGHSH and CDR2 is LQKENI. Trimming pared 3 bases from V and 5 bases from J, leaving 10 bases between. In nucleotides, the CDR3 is TGTGCCAGCTCACCGGACAGCTTGTATGGCTACACCTTC. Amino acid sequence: CASSPDSLYGYTF.

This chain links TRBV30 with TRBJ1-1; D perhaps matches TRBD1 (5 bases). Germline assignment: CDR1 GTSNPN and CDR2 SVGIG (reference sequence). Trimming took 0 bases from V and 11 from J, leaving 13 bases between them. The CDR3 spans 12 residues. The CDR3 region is CAWSVWQGGAFF. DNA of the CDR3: TGTGCCTGGAGTGTATGGCAGGGAGGCGCTTTCTTT.

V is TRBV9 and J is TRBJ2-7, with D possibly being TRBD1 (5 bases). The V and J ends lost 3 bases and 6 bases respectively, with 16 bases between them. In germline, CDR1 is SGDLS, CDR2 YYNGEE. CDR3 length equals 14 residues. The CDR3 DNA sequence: TGTGCCAGCAGCGGTACAGGAACCTCTTCCGAGCAGTACTTC. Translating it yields CASSGTGTSSEQYF. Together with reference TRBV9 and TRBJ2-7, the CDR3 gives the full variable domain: DSGVTQTPKHLITATGQRVTLRCSPRSGDLSVYWYQQSLDQGLQFLIQYYNGEERAKGNILERFSAQQFPDLHSELNLSSLELGDSALYFCASSGTGTSSEQYFGPGTRLTVT.

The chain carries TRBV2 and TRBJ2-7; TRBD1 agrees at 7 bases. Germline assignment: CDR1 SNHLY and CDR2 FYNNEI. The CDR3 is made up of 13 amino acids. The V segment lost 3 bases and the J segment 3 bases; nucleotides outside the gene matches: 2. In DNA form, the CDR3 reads TGTGCCAGCAGTGACGACAGGGTCTACGAGCAGTACTTC. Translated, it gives CASSDDRVYEQYF.

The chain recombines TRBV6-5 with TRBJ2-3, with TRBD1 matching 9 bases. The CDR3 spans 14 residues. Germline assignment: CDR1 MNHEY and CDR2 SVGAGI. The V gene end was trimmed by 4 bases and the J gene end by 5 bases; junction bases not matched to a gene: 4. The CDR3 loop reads CASSSWTGEDTQYF. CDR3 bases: TGTGCCAGCAGTTCCTGGACAGGGGAAGATACGCAGTATTTT.

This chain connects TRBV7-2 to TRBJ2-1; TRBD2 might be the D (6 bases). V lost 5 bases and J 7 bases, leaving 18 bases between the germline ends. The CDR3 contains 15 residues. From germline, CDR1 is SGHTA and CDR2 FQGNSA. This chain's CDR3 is CASSLRGTLGNEQFF. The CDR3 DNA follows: TGTGCCAGCAGCCTTCGGGGGACCCTGGGGAATGAGCAGTTCTTC.

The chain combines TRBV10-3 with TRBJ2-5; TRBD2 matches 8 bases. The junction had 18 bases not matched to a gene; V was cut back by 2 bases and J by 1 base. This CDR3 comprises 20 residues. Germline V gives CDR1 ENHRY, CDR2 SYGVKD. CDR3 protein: CAISEGGLESYSLIQETQYF. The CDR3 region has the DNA TGTGCCATCAGTGAGGGGGGACTAGAGAGCTATAGCCTCATCCAAGAGACCCAGTACTTC.

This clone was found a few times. The CDR3, as DNA: TGTGCCAGCAGCTTAATCGGAACGGGAGGCTACGAGCAGTACTTC. It yields the protein CASSLIGTGGYEQYF. V is TRBV5-6 and J is TRBJ2-7; 7 nucleotides agree with TRBD2. Germline CDR1 reads SGHDT; CDR2 reads YYEEEE. Losses at the gene ends were 2 bases for V and 3 bases for J; bases not matched to a gene: 8. This CDR3 comprises 15 residues.

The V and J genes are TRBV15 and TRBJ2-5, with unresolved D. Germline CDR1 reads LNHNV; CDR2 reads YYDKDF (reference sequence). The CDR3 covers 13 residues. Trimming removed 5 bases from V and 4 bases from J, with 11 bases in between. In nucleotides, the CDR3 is TGTGCCACCAGCCGGAGCGTACTAGAGACCCAGTACTTC. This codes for CATSRSVLETQYF.

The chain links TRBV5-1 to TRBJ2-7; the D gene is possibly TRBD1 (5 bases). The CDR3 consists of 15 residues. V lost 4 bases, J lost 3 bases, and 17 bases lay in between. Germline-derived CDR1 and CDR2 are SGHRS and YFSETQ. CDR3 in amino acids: CASSPDSGRGYEQYF. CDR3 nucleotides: TGCGCCAGCAGCCCCGATTCAGGGCGCGGCTACGAGCAGTACTTC.

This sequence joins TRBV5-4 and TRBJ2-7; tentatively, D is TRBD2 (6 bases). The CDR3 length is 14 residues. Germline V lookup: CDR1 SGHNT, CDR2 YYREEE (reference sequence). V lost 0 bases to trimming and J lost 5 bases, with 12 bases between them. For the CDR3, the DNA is TGTGCCAGCAGCTTGGCCGGGCGGGGTCACGAGCAGTACTTC. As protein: CASSLAGRGHEQYF. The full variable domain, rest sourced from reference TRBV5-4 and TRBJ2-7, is ETGVTQSPTHLIKTRGQQVTLRCSSQSGHNTVSWYQQALGQGPQFIFQYYREEENGRGNFPPRFSGLQFPNYSSELNVNALELDDSALYLCASSLAGRGHEQYFGPGTRLTVT.

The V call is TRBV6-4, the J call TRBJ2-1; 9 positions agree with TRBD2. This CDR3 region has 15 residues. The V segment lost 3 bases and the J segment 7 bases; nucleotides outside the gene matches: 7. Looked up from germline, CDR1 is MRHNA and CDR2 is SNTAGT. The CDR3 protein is CASSERLAEKNEQFF. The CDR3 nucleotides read TGTGCCAGCAGTGAGAGACTAGCGGAGAAAAATGAGCAGTTCTTC.

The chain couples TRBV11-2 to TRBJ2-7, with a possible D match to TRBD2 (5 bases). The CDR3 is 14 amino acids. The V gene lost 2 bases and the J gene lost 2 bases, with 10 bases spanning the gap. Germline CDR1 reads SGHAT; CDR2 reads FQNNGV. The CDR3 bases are TGTGCCAGCAGCTTACGGACTGCAGCCTACGAGCAGTACTTC. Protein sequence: CASSLRTAAYEQYF.

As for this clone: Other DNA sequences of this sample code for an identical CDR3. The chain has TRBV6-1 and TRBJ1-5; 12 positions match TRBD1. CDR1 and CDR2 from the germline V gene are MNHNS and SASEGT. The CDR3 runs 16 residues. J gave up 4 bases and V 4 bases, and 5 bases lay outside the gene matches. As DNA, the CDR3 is TGTGCCAGCAGTGGGGGACAGGGGGCTGGTAATCAGCCCCAGCATTTT. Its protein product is CASSGGQGAGNQPQHF.

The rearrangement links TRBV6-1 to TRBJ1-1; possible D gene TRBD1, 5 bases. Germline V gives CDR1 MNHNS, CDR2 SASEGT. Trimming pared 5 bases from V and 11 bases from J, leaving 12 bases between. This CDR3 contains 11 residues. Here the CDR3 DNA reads TGTGCCAGCAGTCCAGGGTTAGAGGCTTTCTTT. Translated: CASSPGLEAFF.

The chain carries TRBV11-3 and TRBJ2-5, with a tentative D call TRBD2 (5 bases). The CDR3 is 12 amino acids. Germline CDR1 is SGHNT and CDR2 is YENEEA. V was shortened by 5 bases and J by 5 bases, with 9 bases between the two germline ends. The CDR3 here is CASSGRGETQYF. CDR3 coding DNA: TGTGCCAGCAGCGGACGCGGGGAGACCCAGTACTTC.

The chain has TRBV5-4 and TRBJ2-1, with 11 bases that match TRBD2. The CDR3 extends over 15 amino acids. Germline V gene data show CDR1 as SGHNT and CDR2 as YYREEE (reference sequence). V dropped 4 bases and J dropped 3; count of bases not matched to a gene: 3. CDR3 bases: TGTGCCAGCAGCGTGACTAGCGGGAACTACAATGAGCAGTTCTTC. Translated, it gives CASSVTSGNYNEQFF. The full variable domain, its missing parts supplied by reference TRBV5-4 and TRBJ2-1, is ETGVTQSPTHLIKTRGQQVTLRCSSQSGHNTVSWYQQALGQGPQFIFQYYREEENGRGNFPPRFSGLQFPNYSSELNVNALELDDSALYLCASSVTSGNYNEQFFGPGTRLTVL.

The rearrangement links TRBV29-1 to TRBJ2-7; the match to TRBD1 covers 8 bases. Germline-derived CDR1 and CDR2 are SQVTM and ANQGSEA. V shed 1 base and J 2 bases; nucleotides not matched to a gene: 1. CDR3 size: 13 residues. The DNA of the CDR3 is TGCAGCGTTGAAGCACAGGGGGCCTACGAGCAGTACTTC. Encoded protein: CSVEAQGAYEQYF.

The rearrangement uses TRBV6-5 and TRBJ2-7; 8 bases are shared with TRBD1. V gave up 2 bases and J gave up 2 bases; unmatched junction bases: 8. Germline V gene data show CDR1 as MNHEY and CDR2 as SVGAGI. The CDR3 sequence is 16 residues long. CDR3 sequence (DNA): TGTGCCAGCAGTTACGGGACAGGAACCTCCCCCTACGAGCAGTACTTC. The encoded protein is CASSYGTGTSPYEQYF.

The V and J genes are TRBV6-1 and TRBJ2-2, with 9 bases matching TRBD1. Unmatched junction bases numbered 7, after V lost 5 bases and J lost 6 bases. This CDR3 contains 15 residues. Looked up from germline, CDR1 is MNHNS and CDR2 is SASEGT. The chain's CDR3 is CASSSRQGVSGELFF. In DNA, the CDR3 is TGTGCCAGCAGTTCACGACAGGGGGTCTCCGGGGAGCTGTTTTTT.

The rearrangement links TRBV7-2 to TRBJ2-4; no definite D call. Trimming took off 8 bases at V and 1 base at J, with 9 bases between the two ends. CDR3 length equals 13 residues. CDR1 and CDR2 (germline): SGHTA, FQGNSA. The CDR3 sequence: CASQAFAKNIQYF. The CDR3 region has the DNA TGTGCCAGCCAGGCGTTCGCCAAAAACATTCAGTACTTC.